This T cell receptor beta chain appears in the sequencing data of a study of metastatic and nonmetastatic thyroid tumors. Looking at the study overall: The comparison covered peripheral blood and tumor or nodule tissue in malignant and benign thyroid patients.

Original processing notes: To classify distant metastasis in papillary thyroid cancer, a model was built from CDR3 differences across clinicopathological groups. TCRdb re-clonotyped the PCR reads through MiXCR. TCRdb, not the authors, supplied the V and J calls. The sample lists around 30,000 clones; over 15% were seen once. This clone was counted only a few times. As yet, its antigen is unknown. Nobody among the patients had been given any treatment before thyroid surgery. Overall study findings and caveats: As reported, TCR beta diversity in blood and tumor was significantly higher in malignant thyroid tumors than in benign nodules.

V lost 5 bases to trimming and J lost 0 bases, with 19 bases between them. Germline V CDR1 and CDR2: MDHEN, SYDVKM. The CDR3 covers 18 residues. This receptor was obtained from a female donor with papillary thyroid cancer or a benign thyroid nodule (not recorded which). Some clones in this sample may be carry-over from other donors' samples. The gene calls are TRBV28 and TRBJ2-2; either TRBD1 or TRBD2 may supply D (5 bases each). The source material was blood. The CDR3 DNA sequence: TGTGCCAGCAGTATAGCTGGGGGAGAGAAAACGAACACCGGGGAGCTGTTTTTT. Translating gives CASSIAGGEKTNTGELFF.